This T cell receptor (beta chain) is drawn from a study of PD-1 blockade in mismatch repair-deficient tumors. As concerns this clone: No antigen is known for it.

Study-wide results and limits: Tumor-resident clones, often undetectable pretreatment in blood, expanded then contracted after pembrolizumab.

PCR or immunohistochemistry showed mismatch repair deficiency in every enrolled patient. TCRs were sequenced from a few patients responding to pembrolizumab. Sequencing was performed with immunoSEQ multiplex PCR; in TCRdb, only in-frame clones are kept and a portion is missing. The data contain 15,000 to 20,000 clones, 84% of them seen just once; the ten biggest clones take up roughly 3.2%. The origin of this receptor is an adult with mismatch repair-deficient cancer. The starting material was PBMCs, obtained 4 weeks after starting pembrolizumab.

CDR3 nucleotides: TGTGCCAGCAGCTTGTACCAGGGTTTGGGAACTGAAGCTTTCTTT. Translating gives CASSLYQGLGTEAFF. The J gene is TRBJ1-1, the V gene TRBV5-6, with a weak D call TRBD1 (5 bases). The CDR3 is 15 residues long. The ends were cut back, 1 base at V and 5 bases at J, with 15 bases in the middle. Germline V lookup: CDR1 SGHDT, CDR2 YYEEEE.